This T cell receptor (beta chain) was captured in a study of T cell responses to AZD1222 COVID-19 vaccine (dated by TCRdb to about 2021). With respect to the entire study: Because spike-specific TCR depth and breadth did not differ between the two schedules, AZD1222 recipients who got a second dose at roughly 4 weeks were pooled with those who got a second dose at roughly 12 weeks. Trial participants were enrolled by age into subgroups of 18-55, 56-69 and 70-plus years, and approximately 150, 30 and 60 TCR-sequenced participants, respectively, were included in these subgroups. A total of about 230 trial participants underwent TCR sequencing, of whom some 210 received two doses of AZD1222 and about 25 received two doses of the MenACWY control vaccine. The paper's findings and limits, for the study overall: A significant rise in spike-specific TCR breadth and depth was observed after two AZD1222 doses relative to day 0 and relative to MenACWY recipients. Conclusions about previously exposed vaccinees are limited because only six or seven AZD1222 recipients were SARS-CoV-2 seropositive at baseline. Participants were mostly white British and included more females than males, and it was suggested by the authors that clonal diversity may have been underestimated. No day 14 peak-response samples were available, so repertoires were characterized only after the peak T cell response. The whole spike protein was spanned by vaccine-associated CD4 TCRs, and dominant responses were seen in regions 160-218 and 743-854. In the small 56-69-year group, the increase in depth fell short of significance, most likely because of low power. Reportedly, close to half of the unique spike-specific TCRs recognized epitopes lying outside the regions that are mutated in the B.1.351 and B.1.1.7 variants.

From cysteine to phenylalanine, the CDR3 is 14 amino acids long. CDR3 DNA is the only sequence kept; it has 42 bases, read in frame from the first base. Explained via the paper, the time point label denotes: baseline before first vaccination. Vaccinee samples were obtained from the UK trials COV001 and COV002, which included a single-blind randomized controlled phase 2/3 trial of AZD1222 (ChAdOx1 nCoV-19) in healthy adults. Trial participant PBMC samples were collected at day 0 and day 28 after the second dose for TCRbeta chain sequencing. Details on this clone: The target of this receptor is not known. The sample holds no much larger clone one base away, and base qualities are not on file.

The CDR3 regions of human TCRbeta chains were analyzed by immunosequencing. As for the authors' bioinformatics: TCRs in the repertoires were compared against a reference library of SARS-CoV-2-specific TCRs that had been generated with the MIRA antigen-specificity platform. Breadth was defined as the fraction of unique TCRs that were SARS-CoV-2-associated. Depth was defined as the fraction of total T cells that were SARS-CoV-2-associated. Using the MIRA data, each spike-specific TCR was assigned both to the spike region to which the TCR was reactive and to a CD4 or CD8 class. Log10-transformed breadth and depth values were compared by one-way ANOVA with Sidak's multiple comparisons tests. Here the immuneACCESS table is served through TCRdb, limited to in-frame sequences with V and J called. Missing clones are a known gap in these copies; in checked studies unresolved V genes cover under half, and the rest lacks a known reason. V and J calls plus clone size are reproduced from that table; the DNA served to infer D and trimming. Counted in this sample were more than 60,000 clones; roughly 87% of them appeared once. The ten largest clones capture around 15% of the sample.

The chain is encoded by TRBV21-1 joined to TRBJ1-5; TRBD1, as called in the table, went unchecked against the DNA. TRBV21-1 constitutes a pseudogene. Material: peripheral blood, obtained on day 0 of AZD1222 vaccination. The TCR comes from an adult in good health. CDR3 loop: CASSPFCSGQPQHF. In nucleotide form, the sequence is TGTGCCAGCAGCCCCTTTTGTTCAGGTCAGCCCCAGCATTTT.